The clone carrying this TCR beta chain appeared once. Antigen unknown. A multiplex PCR was run with 60 Vbeta primers and 13 Jbeta primers. Profiled with immunoSEQ multiplex PCR; TCRdb holds only in-frame clones, not every one. Of 300,000 or so clones in the sample, roughly 81% are singletons; the top ten hold 1.5% to 2.5%. This CDR3 spans 13 amino acids. V was trimmed by 6 bases and J by 3 bases, leaving 12 bases between them. CDR1 and CDR2 from the germline V gene are MDHEN and SYDVKM. The entry originates in a study of cytomegalovirus exposure and HLA in healthy donors. Study-wide results and limits: Reports indicate that TCR beta sequences accurately predicted the HLA-A and HLA-B alleles of most subjects. Investigators reported some 150 TCR beta chains as tied to cytomegalovirus. Using a false discovery rate of 0.05, a later analysis showed that approximately 18,000 TCR beta sequences were associated with HLA alleles.

Each donor was nominally healthy when sampled (though unrecorded immune exposures were likely). V is TRBV28 and J is TRBJ2-7; TRBD2 is a possible D gene (5 bases). The origin of this receptor is a woman between 35 and 50 years old in good health and CMV-seropositive. Sequenced: PBMCs. CDR3 sequence: CASSHRGLYEQYF. Here the CDR3 DNA reads TGTGCCAGCAGCCATCGGGGTCTCTACGAGCAGTACTTC.